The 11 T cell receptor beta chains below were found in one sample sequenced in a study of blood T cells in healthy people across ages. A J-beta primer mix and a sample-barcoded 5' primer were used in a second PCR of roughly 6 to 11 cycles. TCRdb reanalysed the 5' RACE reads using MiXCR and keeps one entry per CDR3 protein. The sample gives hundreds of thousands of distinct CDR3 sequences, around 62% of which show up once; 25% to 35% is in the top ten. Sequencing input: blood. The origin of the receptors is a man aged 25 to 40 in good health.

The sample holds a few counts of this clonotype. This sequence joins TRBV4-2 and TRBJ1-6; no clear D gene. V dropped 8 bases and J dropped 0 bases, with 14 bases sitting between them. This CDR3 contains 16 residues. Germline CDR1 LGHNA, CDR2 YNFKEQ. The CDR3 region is CASCMDPSSYNSPLHF. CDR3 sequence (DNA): TGTGCCAGCTGTATGGACCCGAGCTCCTATAATTCACCCCTCCACTTT.

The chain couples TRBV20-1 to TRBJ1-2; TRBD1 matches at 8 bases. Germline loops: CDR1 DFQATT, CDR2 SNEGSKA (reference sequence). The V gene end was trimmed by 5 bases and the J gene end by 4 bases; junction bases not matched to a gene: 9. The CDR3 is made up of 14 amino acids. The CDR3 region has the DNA TGCAGTGCTTTGGACAGGGAAGTGGGCTATGGCTACACCTTC. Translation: CSALDREVGYGYTF.

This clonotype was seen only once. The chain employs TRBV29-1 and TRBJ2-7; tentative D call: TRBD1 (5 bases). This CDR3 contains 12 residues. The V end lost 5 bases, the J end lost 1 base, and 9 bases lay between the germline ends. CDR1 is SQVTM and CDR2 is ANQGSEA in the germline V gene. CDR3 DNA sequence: TGCAGCGTTTGGGGCAGATCCTACGAGCAGTACTTC. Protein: CSVWGRSYEQYF.

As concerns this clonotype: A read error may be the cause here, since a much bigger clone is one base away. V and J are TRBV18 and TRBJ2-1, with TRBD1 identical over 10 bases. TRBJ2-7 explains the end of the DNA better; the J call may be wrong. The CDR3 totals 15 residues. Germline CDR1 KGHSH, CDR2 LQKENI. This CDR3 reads CASSWLETGGNEQYF. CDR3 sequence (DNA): TGTGCCAGCTCCTGGTTGGAGACAGGGGGCAATGAGCAGTACTTC.

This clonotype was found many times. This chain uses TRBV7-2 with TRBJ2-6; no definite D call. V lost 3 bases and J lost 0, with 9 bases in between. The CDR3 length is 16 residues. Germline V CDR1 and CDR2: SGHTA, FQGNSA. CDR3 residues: CASSLTANSGANVLTF. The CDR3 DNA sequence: TGTGCCAGCAGCTTGACGGCAAACTCTGGGGCCAACGTCCTGACTTTC.

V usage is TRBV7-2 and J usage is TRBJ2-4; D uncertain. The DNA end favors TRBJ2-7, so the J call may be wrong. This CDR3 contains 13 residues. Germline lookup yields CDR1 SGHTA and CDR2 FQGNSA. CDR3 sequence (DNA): TGTGCCAGCAGCTTGTTGGCAAACGACGAGCAGTACTTC. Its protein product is CASSLLANDEQYF.

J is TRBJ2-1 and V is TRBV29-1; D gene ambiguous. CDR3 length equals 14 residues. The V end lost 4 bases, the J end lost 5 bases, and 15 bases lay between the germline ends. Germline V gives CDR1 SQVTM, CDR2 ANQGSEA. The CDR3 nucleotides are TGCAGCGTTGGCGTTCGGGCGGCGAACAATGAGCAGTTCTTC. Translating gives CSVGVRAANNEQFF.

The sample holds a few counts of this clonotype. The CDR3 sequence is CASSVGQTYNEQFF. The CDR3 DNA follows: TGTGCCAGCAGCGTGGGACAGACTTACAATGAGCAGTTCTTC. The rearrangement joins TRBV9 to TRBJ2-1; 7 nucleotides match TRBD1. CDR3 size: 14 residues. Germline V gene sequence: CDR1 SGDLS, CDR2 YYNGEE. J lost 4 bases, V lost 2 bases, and 3 bases had no gene match.

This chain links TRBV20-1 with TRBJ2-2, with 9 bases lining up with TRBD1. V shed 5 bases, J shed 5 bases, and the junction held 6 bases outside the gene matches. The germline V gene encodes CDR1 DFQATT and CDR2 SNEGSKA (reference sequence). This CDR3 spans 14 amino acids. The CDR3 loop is CSASPGQGTGELFF. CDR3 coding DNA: TGCAGTGCTTCACCGGGACAGGGAACCGGGGAGCTGTTTTTT.

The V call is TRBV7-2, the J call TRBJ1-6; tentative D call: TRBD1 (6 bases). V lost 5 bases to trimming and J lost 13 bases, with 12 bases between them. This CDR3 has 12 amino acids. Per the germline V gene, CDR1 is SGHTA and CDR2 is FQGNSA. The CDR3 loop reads CASSPLGGPLHF. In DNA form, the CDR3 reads TGTGCCAGCAGCCCGTTGGGGGGCCCCCTCCACTTT.

CDR3 bases: TGTGCCAGCAGTAGAGGGGGCAAGGTTTTGAATGAGCAGTTCTTC. Protein sequence: CASSRGGKVLNEQFF. The genes are TRBV6-6 and TRBJ2-1; 7 bases are a match to TRBD1. Germline V CDR1 and CDR2: MNHNY, SVGAGI (reference sequence). There are 15 residues in the CDR3. V gave up 5 bases and J gave up 7 bases; unmatched junction bases: 11.